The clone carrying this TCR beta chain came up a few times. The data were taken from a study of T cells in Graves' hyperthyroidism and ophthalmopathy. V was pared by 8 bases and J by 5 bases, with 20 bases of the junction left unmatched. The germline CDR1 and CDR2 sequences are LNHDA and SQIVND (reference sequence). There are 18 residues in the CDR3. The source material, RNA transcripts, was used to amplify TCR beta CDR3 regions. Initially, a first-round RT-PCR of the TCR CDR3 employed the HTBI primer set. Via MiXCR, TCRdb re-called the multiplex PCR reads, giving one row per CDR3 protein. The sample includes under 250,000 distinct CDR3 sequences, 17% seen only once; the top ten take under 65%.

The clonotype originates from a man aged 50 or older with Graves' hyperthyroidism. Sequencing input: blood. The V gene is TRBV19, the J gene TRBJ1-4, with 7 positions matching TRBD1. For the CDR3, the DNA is TGTGCCAGTCTCGATGTGGGGAACAGGGGAGTCCAAAATGAAAAACTGTTTTTT. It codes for CASLDVGNRGVQNEKLFF.